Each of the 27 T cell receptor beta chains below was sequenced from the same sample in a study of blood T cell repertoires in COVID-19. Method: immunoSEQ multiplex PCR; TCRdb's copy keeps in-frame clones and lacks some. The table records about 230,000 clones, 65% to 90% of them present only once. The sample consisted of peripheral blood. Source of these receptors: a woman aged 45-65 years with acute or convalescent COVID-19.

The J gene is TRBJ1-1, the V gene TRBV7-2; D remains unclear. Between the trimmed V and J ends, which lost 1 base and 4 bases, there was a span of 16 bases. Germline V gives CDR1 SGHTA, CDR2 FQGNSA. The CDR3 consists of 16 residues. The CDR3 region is CASSLDPDVGSTEAFF. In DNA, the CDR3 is TGTGCCAGCAGCTTAGATCCGGATGTGGGGAGCACTGAAGCTTTCTTT. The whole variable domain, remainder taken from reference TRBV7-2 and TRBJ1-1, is GAGVSQSPSNKVTEKGKDVELRCDPISGHTALYWYRQSLGQGLEFLIYFQGNSAPDKSGLPSDRFSAERTGGSVSTLTIQRTQQEDSAVYLCASSLDPDVGSTEAFFGQGTRLTVV.

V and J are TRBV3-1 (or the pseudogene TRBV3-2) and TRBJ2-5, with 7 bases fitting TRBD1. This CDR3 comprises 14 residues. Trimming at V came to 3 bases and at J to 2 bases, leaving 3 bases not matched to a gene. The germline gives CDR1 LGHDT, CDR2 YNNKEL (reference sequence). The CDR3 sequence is CASSHVGQQETQYF. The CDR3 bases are TGTGCCAGCAGCCACGTGGGACAGCAAGAGACCCAGTACTTC.

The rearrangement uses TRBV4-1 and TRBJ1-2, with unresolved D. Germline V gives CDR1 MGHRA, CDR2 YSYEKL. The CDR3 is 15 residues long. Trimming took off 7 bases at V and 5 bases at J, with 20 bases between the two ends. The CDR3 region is CASNPLPDALYGYTF. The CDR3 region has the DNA TGCGCCAGCAACCCCTTGCCAGATGCCTTGTATGGCTACACCTTC.

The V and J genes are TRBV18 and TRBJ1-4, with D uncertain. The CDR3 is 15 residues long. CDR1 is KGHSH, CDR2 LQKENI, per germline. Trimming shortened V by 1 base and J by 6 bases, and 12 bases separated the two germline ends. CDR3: CASSPRTPGDEKLFF. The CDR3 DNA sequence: TGTGCCAGCTCACCACGGACCCCCGGGGATGAAAAACTGTTTTTT.

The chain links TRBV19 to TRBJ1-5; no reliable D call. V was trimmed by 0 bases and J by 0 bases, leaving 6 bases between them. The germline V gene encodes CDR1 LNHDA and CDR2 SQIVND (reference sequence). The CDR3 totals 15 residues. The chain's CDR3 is CASSIEHYSNQPQHF. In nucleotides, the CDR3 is TGTGCCAGTAGTATAGAACACTATAGCAATCAGCCCCAGCATTTT.

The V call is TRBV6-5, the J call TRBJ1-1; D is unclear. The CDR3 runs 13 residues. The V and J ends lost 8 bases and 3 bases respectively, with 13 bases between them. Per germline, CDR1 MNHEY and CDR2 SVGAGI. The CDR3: CASLLGLHTEAFF. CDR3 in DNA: TGTGCCAGCCTCCTCGGGTTGCACACTGAAGCTTTCTTT.

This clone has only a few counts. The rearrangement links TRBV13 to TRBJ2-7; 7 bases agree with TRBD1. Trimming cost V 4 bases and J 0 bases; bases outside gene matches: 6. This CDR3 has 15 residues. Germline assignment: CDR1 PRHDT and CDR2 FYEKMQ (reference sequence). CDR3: CASSSGQESSYEQYF. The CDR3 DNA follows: TGTGCCAGCAGCTCCGGACAGGAAAGCTCCTACGAGCAGTACTTC.

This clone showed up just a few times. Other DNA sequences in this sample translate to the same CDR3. CDR3 DNA sequence: TGTGCCAGCAGTTTAGGGACAGATTATGGCTACACCTTC. This codes for CASSLGTDYGYTF. The chain recombines TRBV28 with TRBJ1-2; TRBD1 aligns across 7 bases. V was pared by 2 bases and J by 5 bases, with 2 bases of the junction left unmatched. The CDR3 totals 13 residues. Germline V gene data show CDR1 as MDHEN and CDR2 as SYDVKM.

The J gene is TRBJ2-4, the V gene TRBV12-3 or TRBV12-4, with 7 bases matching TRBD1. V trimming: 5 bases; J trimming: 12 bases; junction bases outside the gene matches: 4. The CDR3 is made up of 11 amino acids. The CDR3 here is CASSDDRAQYF. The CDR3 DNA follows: TGTGCCAGCAGTGATGACAGGGCTCAGTACTTC.

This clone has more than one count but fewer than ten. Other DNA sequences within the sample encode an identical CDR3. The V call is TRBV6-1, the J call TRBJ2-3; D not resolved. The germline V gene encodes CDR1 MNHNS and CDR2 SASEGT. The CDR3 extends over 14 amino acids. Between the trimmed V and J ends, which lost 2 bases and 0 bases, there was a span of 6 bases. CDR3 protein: CASSERSSTDTQYF. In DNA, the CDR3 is TGTGCCAGCAGTGAACGGAGTAGCACAGATACGCAGTATTTT.

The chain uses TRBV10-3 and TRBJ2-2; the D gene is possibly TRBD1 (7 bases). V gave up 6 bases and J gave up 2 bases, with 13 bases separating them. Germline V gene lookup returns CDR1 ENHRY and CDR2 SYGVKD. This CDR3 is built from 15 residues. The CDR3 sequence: CAIREGASNTGELFF. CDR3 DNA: TGTGCCATCAGGGAGGGGGCCTCTAACACCGGGGAGCTGTTTTTT.

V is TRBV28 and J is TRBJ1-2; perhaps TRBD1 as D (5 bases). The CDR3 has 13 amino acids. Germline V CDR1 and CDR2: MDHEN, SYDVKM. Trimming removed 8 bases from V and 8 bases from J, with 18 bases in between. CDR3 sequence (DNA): TGTGCCAGCCTTCTAGTAACAGGAGACGGCTACACCTTC. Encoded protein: CASLLVTGDGYTF.

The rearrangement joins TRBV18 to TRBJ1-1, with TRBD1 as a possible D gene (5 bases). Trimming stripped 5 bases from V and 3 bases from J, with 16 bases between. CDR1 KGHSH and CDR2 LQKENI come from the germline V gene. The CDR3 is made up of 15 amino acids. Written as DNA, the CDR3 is TGTGCCAGCTCAACTGACTCCAGGGCAGACACTGAAGCTTTCTTT. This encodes CASSTDSRADTEAFF. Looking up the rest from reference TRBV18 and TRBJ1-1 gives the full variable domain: NAGVMQNPRHLVRRRGQEARLRCSPMKGHSHVYWYRQLPEEGLKFMVYLQKENIIDESGMPKERFSAEFPKEGPSILRIQQVVRGDSAAYFCASSTDSRADTEAFFGQGTRLTVV.

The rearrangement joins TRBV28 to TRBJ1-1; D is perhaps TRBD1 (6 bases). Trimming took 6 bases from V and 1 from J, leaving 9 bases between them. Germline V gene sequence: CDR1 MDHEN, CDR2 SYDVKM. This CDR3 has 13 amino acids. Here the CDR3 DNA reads TGTGCCAGCAGACAGGGCAGGAACACTGAAGCTTTCTTT. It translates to CASRQGRNTEAFF.

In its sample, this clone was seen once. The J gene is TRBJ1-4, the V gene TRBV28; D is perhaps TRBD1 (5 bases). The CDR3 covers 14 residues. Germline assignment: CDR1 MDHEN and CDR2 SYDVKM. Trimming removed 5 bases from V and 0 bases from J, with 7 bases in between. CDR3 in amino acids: CASSAGATNEKLFF. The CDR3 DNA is TGTGCCAGCAGTGCGGGGGCAACTAATGAAAAACTGTTTTTT.

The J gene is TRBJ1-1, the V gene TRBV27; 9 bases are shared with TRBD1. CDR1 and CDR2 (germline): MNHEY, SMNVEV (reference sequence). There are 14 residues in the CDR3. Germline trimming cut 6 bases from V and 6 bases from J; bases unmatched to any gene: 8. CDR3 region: CASRYTGGFSEAFF. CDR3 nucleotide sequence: TGTGCCAGCAGGTACACAGGGGGCTTCTCTGAAGCTTTCTTT.

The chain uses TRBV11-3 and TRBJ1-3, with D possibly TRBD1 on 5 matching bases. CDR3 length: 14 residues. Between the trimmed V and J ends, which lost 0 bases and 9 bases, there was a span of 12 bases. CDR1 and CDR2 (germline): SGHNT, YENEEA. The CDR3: CASSLEAQGSTIYF. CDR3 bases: TGTGCCAGCAGCTTAGAGGCTCAGGGATCCACCATATATTTT.

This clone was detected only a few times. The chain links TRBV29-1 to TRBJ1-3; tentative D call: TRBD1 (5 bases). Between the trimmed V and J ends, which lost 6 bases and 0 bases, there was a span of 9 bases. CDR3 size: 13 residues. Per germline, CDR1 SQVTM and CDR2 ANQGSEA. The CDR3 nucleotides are TGCAGCGTAGGGGTTAGCTCTGGAAACACCATATATTTT. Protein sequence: CSVGVSSGNTIYF.

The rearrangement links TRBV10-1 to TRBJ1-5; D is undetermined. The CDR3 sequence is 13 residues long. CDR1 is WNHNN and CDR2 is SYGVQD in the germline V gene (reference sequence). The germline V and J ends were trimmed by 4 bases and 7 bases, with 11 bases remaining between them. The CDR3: CASSARGPQPQHF. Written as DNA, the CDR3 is TGCGCCAGCAGTGCTCGAGGGCCCCAGCCCCAGCATTTT.

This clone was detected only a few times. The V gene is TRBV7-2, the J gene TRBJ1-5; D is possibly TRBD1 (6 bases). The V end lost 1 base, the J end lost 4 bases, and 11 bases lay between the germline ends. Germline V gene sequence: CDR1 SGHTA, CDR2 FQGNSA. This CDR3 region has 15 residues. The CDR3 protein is CASSLEGQLNQPQHF. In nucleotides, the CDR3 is TGTGCCAGCAGCTTAGAGGGACAACTAAATCAGCCCCAGCATTTT.

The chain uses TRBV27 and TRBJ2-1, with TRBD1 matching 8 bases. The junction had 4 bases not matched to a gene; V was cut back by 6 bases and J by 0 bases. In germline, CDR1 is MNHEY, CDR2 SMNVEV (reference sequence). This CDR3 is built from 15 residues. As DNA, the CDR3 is TGTGCCAGCAGATCACAGGGGGGCTCCTACAATGAGCAGTTCTTC. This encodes CASRSQGGSYNEQFF.

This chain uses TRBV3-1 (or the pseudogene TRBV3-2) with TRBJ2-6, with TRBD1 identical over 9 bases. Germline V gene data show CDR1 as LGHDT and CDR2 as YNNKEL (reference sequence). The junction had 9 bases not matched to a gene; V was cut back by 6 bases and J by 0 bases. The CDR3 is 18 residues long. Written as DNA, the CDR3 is TGTGCCAGCAGATTACAGGGGGCACTAAGCTCTGGGGCCAACGTCCTGACTTTC. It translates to CASRLQGALSSGANVLTF.

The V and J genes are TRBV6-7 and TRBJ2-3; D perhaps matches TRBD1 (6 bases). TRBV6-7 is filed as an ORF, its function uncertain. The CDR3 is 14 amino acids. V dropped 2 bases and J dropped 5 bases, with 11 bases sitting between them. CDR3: CASSYRQGQDTQYF. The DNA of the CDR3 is TGTGCCAGCAGTTACAGGCAGGGGCAAGATACGCAGTATTTT.

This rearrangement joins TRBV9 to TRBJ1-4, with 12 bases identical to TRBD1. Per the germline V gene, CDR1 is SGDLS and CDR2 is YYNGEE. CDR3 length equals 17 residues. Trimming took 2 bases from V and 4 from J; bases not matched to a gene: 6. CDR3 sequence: CASSVGTGGDGNEKLFF. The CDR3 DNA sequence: TGTGCCAGCAGCGTTGGGACAGGGGGCGACGGTAATGAAAAACTGTTTTTT.

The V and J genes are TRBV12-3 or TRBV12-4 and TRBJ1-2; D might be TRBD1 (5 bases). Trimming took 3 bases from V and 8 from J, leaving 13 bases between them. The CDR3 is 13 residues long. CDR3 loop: CASSFPQGRGYTF. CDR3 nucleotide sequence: TGTGCCAGCAGTTTTCCGCAGGGTCGAGGCTACACCTTC.

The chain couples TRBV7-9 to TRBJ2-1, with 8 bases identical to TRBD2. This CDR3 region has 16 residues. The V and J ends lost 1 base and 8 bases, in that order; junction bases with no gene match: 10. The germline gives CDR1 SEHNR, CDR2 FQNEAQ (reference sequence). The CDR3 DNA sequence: TGTGCCAGCAGCTTAGGGTCGAGCGGGAGCCGCGATGAGCAGTTCTTC. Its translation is CASSLGSSGSRDEQFF.

The CDR3 sequence is CASSVGLASTDTQYF. The CDR3 nucleotides are TGTGCCAGCAGCGTAGGACTAGCTAGCACAGATACGCAGTATTTT. The V gene is TRBV9, the J gene TRBJ2-3, with 7 bases identical to TRBD2. The CDR3 consists of 15 residues. V shed 0 bases and J 0 bases; nucleotides not matched to a gene: 1. The germline CDR1 and CDR2 sequences are SGDLS and YYNGEE.